This T cell receptor (beta chain) derives from a study of identical twins. This clonotype has ten or more counts. TCRdb re-called the 5' RACE reads through MiXCR, storing one row per CDR3 protein. The sample carries approximately 300,000 distinct CDR3 sequences, roughly 10% recorded once. Trimming pared 3 bases from V and 4 bases from J, leaving 9 bases between. Germline values: CDR1 SQVTM, CDR2 ANQGSEA. The CDR3 contains 13 residues. These sequences were also reported in another study, on yellow fever vaccine responses in identical twins.

The rearrangement uses TRBV29-1 and TRBJ2-2; D possibly corresponds to TRBD2 (5 bases). The specimen sequenced was CD8+ T cells sorted from blood. The source is a woman aged 18-30 years in good health. For the CDR3, the DNA is TGCAGCGTTGACCCGGGATCCACCGGGGAGCTGTTTTTT. This gives the protein CSVDPGSTGELFF.